Described below is a single T cell receptor beta chain sequence and its context. Its antigen remains unidentified. This entry belongs to a study of human T cells and chemical hapten exposure. Study-wide points: Patch test score rose with PT1 expanded TCR count, significant at thresholds 8, 16 and 32, not 4.

Stated time point: patch test 3, about 24 weeks after DPC sensitization. As to treatment: therapeutic diphenylcyclopropenone sensitization with weekly scalp DPC. V was trimmed by 4 bases and J by 0 bases, leaving 6 bases between them. The germline V gene encodes CDR1 ENHRY and CDR2 SYGVKD. The CDR3 spans 13 residues. TCRdb called the RACE reads again in MiXCR, with one record for every CDR3 protein. The sample holds about 190,000 distinct CDR3 sequences, under 25% seen once. The clonotype was recovered from a woman aged 40 to 49 with alopecia areata. Some clones in this sample may be carry-over from other donors' samples. The V and J genes are TRBV10-3 and TRBJ2-5; possible D gene TRBD1, 5 bases. Sequencing used whole blood, obtained in connection with sensitization to the hapten diphenylcyclopropenone (DPC). CDR3 coding DNA: TGTGCCATCAGTGGACAGTACCAAGAGACCCAGTACTTC. Its protein is CAISGQYQETQYF.